The 11 T cell receptor beta chains listed next were all sequenced from one sample in a study of T cell responses to AZD1222 COVID-19 vaccine. TCRdb keeps only in-frame clones here, not all; method: immunoSEQ multiplex PCR. The data show 80,000 to 90,000 clones, 90% seen once. The source was peripheral blood, collected 28 days after the second AZD1222 dose. The receptor source for this set is an adult who received the AZD1222 COVID-19 vaccine.

This clone is a singleton in its sample. The chain combines TRBV5-4 with TRBJ2-7; D unclear. Trimming removed 1 base from V and 3 bases from J, with 8 bases in between. In germline, CDR1 is SGHNT, CDR2 YYREEE (reference sequence). The CDR3 spans 13 residues. CDR3 loop: CASSLWRNYEQYF. Here the CDR3 DNA reads TGTGCCAGCAGCTTGTGGCGGAACTACGAGCAGTACTTC.

The CDR3 region is CASRQRGSHEQYF. The CDR3 DNA follows: TGTGCCAGCAGACAAAGGGGGTCCCACGAGCAGTACTTC. The chain couples TRBV25-1 to TRBJ2-7; D is possibly TRBD1 (6 bases). CDR1 is MGHDK, CDR2 SYGVNS, per germline. V dropped 6 bases and J dropped 5 bases, with 14 bases sitting between them. The CDR3 covers 13 residues.

The gene calls are TRBV28 and TRBJ1-2; D is perhaps TRBD1 (5 bases). In germline, CDR1 is MDHEN, CDR2 SYDVKM. Trimming cost V 7 bases and J 4 bases, with 13 bases left between them. The CDR3 totals 13 residues. The CDR3 region is CASKRQGGYGYTF. The CDR3 DNA is TGTGCCAGCAAACGTCAGGGAGGCTATGGCTACACCTTC.

V usage is TRBV3-1 (or the pseudogene TRBV3-2) and J usage is TRBJ1-6; D perhaps matches TRBD1 (5 bases). The length of the CDR3 is 15 residues. Trimming stripped 4 bases from V and 7 bases from J, with 14 bases between. CDR1 is LGHDT, CDR2 YNNKEL, per germline (reference sequence). The CDR3 DNA reads as TGTGCCAGCAGCCGGAGAGGGGTCCTCAATTCACCCCTCCACTTT. Translated: CASSRRGVLNSPLHF.

The chain joins TRBV28 to TRBJ1-6, with 9 bases fitting TRBD1. V lost 6 bases, J lost 6 bases, and 3 bases stayed unmatched. The CDR3 runs 14 residues. CDR1 and CDR2 (germline): MDHEN, SYDVKM. The CDR3 loop is CASRDRGGNSPLHF. The CDR3 bases are TGTGCCAGCAGGGACAGGGGTGGTAATTCACCCCTCCACTTT.

The gene calls are TRBV24-1 and TRBJ2-1; D is perhaps TRBD2 (5 bases). Trimming shortened V by 5 bases and J by 5 bases, and 12 bases separated the two germline ends. Germline V gene lookup returns CDR1 KGHDR and CDR2 SFDVKD. The CDR3 is made up of 14 amino acids. The DNA of the CDR3 is TGTGCCACCAGTGCCTCGGGGAGAAACAATGAGCAGTTCTTC. Amino acid sequence: CATSASGRNNEQFF.

The chain uses TRBV19 and TRBJ2-7, with 7 bases that match TRBD1. The CDR3 contains 15 residues. V lost 3 bases and J lost 4; bases outside the gene matches: 9. CDR1 is LNHDA and CDR2 is SQIVND in the germline V gene (reference sequence). In nucleotides, the CDR3 is TGTGCCAGTAGTATCTCCCTCGGGACAGCTTACGAGCAGTACTTC. Protein: CASSISLGTAYEQYF.

The chain uses TRBV5-1 and TRBJ2-7; 9 nucleotides agree with TRBD1. V lost 9 bases, J lost 3 bases, and 7 bases stayed unmatched. Germline CDR1 and CDR2: SGHRS and YFSETQ. CDR3 length: 13 amino acids. CDR3 coding DNA: TGCGCCACTCCGACAGGGGGAATCTACGAGCAGTACTTC. As protein: CATPTGGIYEQYF.

The chain recombines TRBV25-1 with TRBJ2-1; TRBD2 is a possible D gene (6 bases). The CDR3 is 16 residues long. The V and J ends lost 1 base and 2 bases respectively, with 12 bases between them. CDR1 MGHDK and CDR2 SYGVNS come from the germline V gene. The CDR3 DNA reads TGTGCCAGCAGTGAATTGGGGGGTAGAACCTACAATGAGCAGTTCTTC. Its protein product is CASSELGGRTYNEQFF.

V usage is TRBV18 and J usage is TRBJ1-5, with D unclear. Trimming left V 2 bases short and J 5 bases short, with 10 bases between. Germline CDR1 is KGHSH and CDR2 is LQKENI. CDR3 size: 14 residues. The CDR3 DNA follows: TGTGCCAGCTCACCAGGGAATGTACATCAGCCCCAGCATTTT. Protein sequence: CASSPGNVHQPQHF.

The V call is TRBV28, the J call TRBJ1-2, with 7 bases aligning to TRBD1. Germline loops: CDR1 MDHEN, CDR2 SYDVKM. V shed 6 bases and J 2 bases; nucleotides not matched to a gene: 6. The CDR3 length is 14 residues. The DNA of the CDR3 is TGTGCCAGCAGACGTAGACAGGGAAACTATGGCTACACCTTC. Its protein product is CASRRRQGNYGYTF.